This T cell receptor (beta chain) was sequenced during a study of breast tumors, draining lymph nodes, adjacent tissues. Broader study findings: Compared with basal-like, luminal-like tumors shared significantly more repertoire with nontumor tissue. Compared with lymph nodes, tumors were less diverse; compared with nontumor tissue, more. The lymph node origin of tumor T cells was framed as consistent with a hypothesis, not demonstrated.

CDR1 and CDR2 (germline): SGHTA, FQGNSA. The ends were cut back, 1 base at V and 8 bases at J, with 3 bases in the middle. The length of the CDR3 is 11 residues. Samples came from axillary lymph nodes draining the breast cancer. This clonotype was recorded at least ten times. What it binds is not known. TCRdb redid the calling of the multiplex PCR reads with MiXCR, one entry per CDR3 protein. The data show 290,000 or so distinct CDR3 sequences, over 30% seen once. The clonotype comes from a female donor with breast cancer. Some clones in this sample may be carry-over from other donors' samples. The V call is TRBV7-2, the J call TRBJ2-1; no clear D. Sequenced material: axillary lymph node tissue. CDR3 DNA sequence: TGTGCCAGCAGCTTAGGCGATGAGCAGTTCTTC. This translates into CASSLGDEQFF.